These 23 T cell receptor beta chains share one sample of origin, sequenced in a study of T-cell reconstitution after alpha-beta-depleted transplantation in children. The library targeted TCRbeta and was prepared with unique molecular identifiers. TCRdb processed the PCR reads anew with MiXCR; each CDR3 protein has one entry. This sample has 900,000 or so distinct CDR3 sequences, with about 15% found just once. This specimen was PBMCs, mostly from graft donor cells, taken 360 days after TCRalphabeta/CD19-depleted stem cell transplant. Receptor source: a male patient aged 5 to 17 who had a stem cell transplant for acute lymphoblastic leukemia, so the T cells may come from the graft donor.

This clonotype has more than one count but fewer than ten. The rearrangement joins TRBV12-3 or TRBV12-4 to TRBJ2-2; no clear D gene. This CDR3 has 15 amino acids. V was shortened by 3 bases and J by 5 bases, with 13 bases between the two germline ends. The CDR3: CASSFYRSRTGELFF. The CDR3 DNA follows: TGTGCCAGCAGTTTTTATCGTAGTAGGACCGGGGAGCTGTTTTTT.

The rearrangement uses TRBV12-3 or TRBV12-4 and TRBJ2-1; D is undetermined. The CDR3 is 10 amino acids. V lost 5 bases and J 9 bases, leaving 5 bases between the germline ends. Here the CDR3 DNA reads TGTGCCAGCAGTGTGTCTGAGCAGTTCTTC. Its translation: CASSVSEQFF.

This chain links TRBV5-1 with TRBJ2-3; D is perhaps TRBD2 (7 bases). The germline V gene has CDR1 SGHRS and CDR2 YFSETQ. V shed 4 bases and J shed 6 bases, with 21 bases lying between them. This CDR3 has 16 amino acids. The CDR3: CASSEGGGATRDTQYF. The CDR3, as DNA: TGCGCCAGCAGCGAGGGGGGAGGGGCCACGCGGGATACGCAGTATTTT.

The rearrangement joins TRBV20-1 to TRBJ2-7, with D tentatively TRBD2 (6 bases). The CDR3 spans 16 residues. In germline, CDR1 is DFQATT, CDR2 SNEGSKA (reference sequence). The CDR3 DNA follows: TGCACCCAAGGGTTGTTTAGCGGACCCTTCACCTACGAGCAGTACTTC. It is translated as CTQGLFSGPFTYEQYF.

This clonotype was picked up a small number of times. V gene TRBV5-1 combines with J gene TRBJ2-5; TRBD2 agrees at 10 bases. The CDR3 runs 16 residues. Germline CDR1 is SGHRS and CDR2 is YFSETQ. The V segment lost 1 base and the J segment 5 bases; nucleotides outside the gene matches: 8. CDR3 bases: TGCGCCAGCAGCTTGCGGCCTAGCGGGAGTGGGGAGACCCAGTACTTC. Amino acid sequence: CASSLRPSGSGETQYF.

The chain employs TRBV5-1 and TRBJ2-1; D is undetermined. The CDR3 contains 13 residues. CDR1 is SGHRS, CDR2 YFSETQ, per germline. V lost 1 base, J lost 6 bases, and 8 bases lay in between. Written as DNA, the CDR3 is TGCGCCAGCAGCTTGTCATCTTTCAATGAGCAGTTCTTC. It translates to CASSLSSFNEQFF.

This clonotype turned up a few times. This chain connects TRBV7-3 to TRBJ1-1; D unclear. V was pared by 2 bases and J by 5 bases, with 12 bases between. Per the germline V gene, CDR1 is SGHTA and CDR2 is FQGTGA. This CDR3 contains 14 residues. The CDR3 sequence is CASSLVRGLTEAFF. CDR3 nucleotides: TGTGCCAGCAGCTTAGTTCGTGGGTTGACTGAAGCTTTCTTT.

V gene TRBV27 combines with J gene TRBJ2-1, with D tentatively TRBD2 (5 bases). The CDR3 contains 17 residues. V was clipped by 0 bases and J by 12 bases, with 24 bases between them. Looked up from germline, CDR1 is MNHEY and CDR2 is SMNVEV (reference sequence). Here the CDR3 DNA reads TGTGCCAGCAGTTTATCCCTAGGGCGGGTGCCAATGATCGGGCAGTTCTTC. Translated, it gives CASSLSLGRVPMIGQFF.

The genes are TRBV3-1 and TRBJ2-1, with 7 positions matching TRBD2. The V gene's germline CDR1 is LGHDT and CDR2 YNNKEL (reference sequence). V lost 6 bases, J lost 15 bases, and 11 bases stayed unmatched. This CDR3 contains 12 residues. The CDR3 sequence is CASRNPGLRPFF. The CDR3, as DNA: TGTGCCAGCAGGAACCCGGGACTACGGCCGTTCTTC.

J is TRBJ2-3 and V is TRBV11-2; 12 bases align to TRBD2. Trimming at V came to 3 bases and at J to 1 base, leaving 14 bases not matched to a gene. The CDR3 contains 20 residues. Germline CDR1 reads SGHAT; CDR2 reads FQNNGV. CDR3 loop: CASSFRLAGGHSLRTDTQYF. Here the CDR3 DNA reads TGTGCCAGCAGCTTTCGCCTAGCGGGAGGGCATTCTCTCCGCACAGATACGCAGTATTTT. The variable domain in full, completed from reference TRBV11-2 and TRBJ2-3, reads EAGVAQSPRYKIIEKRQSVAFWCNPISGHATLYWYQQILGQGPKLLIQFQNNGVVDDSQLPKDRFSAERLKGVDSTLKIQPAKLEDSAVYLCASSFRLAGGHSLRTDTQYFGPGTRLTVL.

This clonotype was found many times. DNA of the CDR3: TGCAGCGTTGGGCAGCGTAGCTCCTACAATGAGCAGTTCTTC. This sequence encodes CSVGQRSSYNEQFF. The chain joins TRBV29-1 to TRBJ2-1, with unresolved D. This CDR3 contains 14 residues. V lost 4 bases, J lost 0 bases, and 10 bases lay in between. The germline gives CDR1 SQVTM, CDR2 ANQGSEA.

This clonotype came up many times. V and J are TRBV12-3 or TRBV12-4 and TRBJ2-2; TRBD1 aligns across 8 bases. This CDR3 contains 15 residues. V lost 9 bases and J lost 5; bases outside the gene matches: 11. The CDR3 here is CASCRAGGSTGELFF. The DNA of the CDR3 is TGTGCCAGTTGTAGGGCAGGGGGCAGTACCGGGGAGCTGTTTTTT.

This clonotype has only a few counts. This rearrangement joins TRBV6-2 or TRBV6-3 to TRBJ2-5; TRBD2 aligns across 11 bases. Losses at the gene ends were 6 bases for V and 0 bases for J; bases not matched to a gene: 6. Germline V gives CDR1 MNHEY, CDR2 SVGEGT. The CDR3 is 16 amino acids. The CDR3 DNA is TGTGCCAGCAGGATGGGACTAGCGGTGTACCAAGAGACCCAGTACTTC. This codes for CASRMGLAVYQETQYF.

This clonotype was seen only a few times. The J gene is TRBJ1-5, the V gene TRBV5-1; 8 bases line up with TRBD1. CDR1 is SGHRS and CDR2 is YFSETQ in the germline V gene. The trim removed 3 bases at V and 6 bases at J, leaving 5 bases unmatched. The CDR3 runs 14 residues. The CDR3 nucleotides read TGCGCCAGCAGCTCGACAGGGGCGCCTCAGCCCCAGCATTTT. Its protein product is CASSSTGAPQPQHF.

This clonotype was recorded at least ten times. V and J are TRBV20-1 and TRBJ2-3; D could derive from TRBD1 or TRBD2 (6 bases each). The CDR3 runs to 13 residues. Germline CDR1 and CDR2: DFQATT and SNEGSKA (reference sequence). The CDR3: CRAEGGSTDTQYF. The CDR3 nucleotides are TGCAGAGCAGAGGGGGGTAGCACAGATACGCAGTATTTT.

This clonotype came up a few times. The rearrangement uses TRBV4-1 and TRBJ1-1, with D possibly TRBD1 on 5 matching bases. Germline values: CDR1 MGHRA, CDR2 YSYEKL. CDR3 length: 17 residues. V was shortened by 3 bases and J by 3 bases, with 20 bases between the two germline ends. CDR3 residues: CASSQAWDRPLDTEAFF. CDR3 in DNA: TGCGCCAGCAGCCAGGCATGGGACCGACCTTTGGACACTGAAGCTTTCTTT.

In this sample, this clonotype turned up many times. This sequence joins TRBV27 and TRBJ2-7; 7 nucleotides agree with TRBD2. Losses at the gene ends were 3 bases for V and 7 bases for J; bases not matched to a gene: 9. The CDR3 runs 14 residues. CDR1 MNHEY and CDR2 SMNVEV come from the germline V gene (reference sequence). The CDR3: CASSFEEAGDEQYF. CDR3 in DNA: TGTGCCAGCAGTTTTGAAGAGGCGGGGGATGAGCAGTACTTC.

The chain carries TRBV12-3 or TRBV12-4 and TRBJ1-2; D is perhaps TRBD1 (6 bases). V was trimmed by 5 bases and J by 5 bases, leaving 18 bases between them. There are 15 residues in the CDR3. CDR3 amino acids: CASSPGDPPFYGYTF. The DNA for the CDR3 is TGTGCCAGCAGTCCAGGGGATCCCCCATTTTATGGCTACACCTTC.

This clonotype showed up just a few times. The V gene is TRBV29-1, the J gene TRBJ2-5, with 8 bases aligning to TRBD2. This CDR3 is 16 amino acids long. J was trimmed by 1 base and V by 4 bases; bases with no gene match: 11. CDR1 is SQVTM, CDR2 ANQGSEA, per germline. The CDR3 spells CSVAGVTSGIQETQYF. The CDR3 nucleotides are TGCAGCGTTGCTGGTGTCACTAGCGGAATCCAAGAGACCCAGTACTTC.

This clonotype was detected only a few times. The chain couples TRBV11-2 to TRBJ1-2, with 8 nucleotides matching TRBD1. Germline V lookup: CDR1 SGHAT, CDR2 FQNNGV. V lost 1 base to trimming and J lost 8 bases; unmatched junction nucleotides: 6. This CDR3 is 14 amino acids long. CDR3 DNA: TGTGCCAGCAGCTTAGGAGCAGGGGGCGGGGGCTACACCTTC. Its protein is CASSLGAGGGGYTF.

This chain connects TRBV29-1 to TRBJ2-7; TRBD1 agrees at 7 bases. Germline trimming cut 5 bases from V and 3 bases from J; bases unmatched to any gene: 10. The CDR3 is 14 amino acids. The germline V gene has CDR1 SQVTM and CDR2 ANQGSEA. The CDR3 loop is CSVSAGDSLYEQYF. The CDR3 DNA sequence: TGCAGCGTTTCAGCCGGGGACAGCCTCTACGAGCAGTACTTC.

This clonotype was seen only a few times. The CDR3 region is CASSQDIGGSYNEQFF. CDR3 DNA: TGCGCCAGCAGCCAAGATATTGGGGGTTCCTACAATGAGCAGTTCTTC. The chain is built from TRBV4-1 and TRBJ2-1, with D perhaps assigned TRBD1 or TRBD2 (5 bases each). CDR1 is MGHRA and CDR2 is YSYEKL in the germline V gene. V was trimmed by 0 bases and J by 1 base, leaving 10 bases between them. The CDR3 consists of 16 residues.

This chain connects TRBV7-6 to TRBJ2-7; D gene uncertain. Per germline, CDR1 SGHVS and CDR2 FNYEAQ. Trimming shortened V by 2 bases and J by 1 base, and 9 bases separated the two germline ends. CDR3 length: 14 amino acids. CDR3 residues: CASSLKVGSYEQYF. CDR3 nucleotide sequence: TGTGCCAGCAGCTTAAAGGTTGGATCCTACGAGCAGTACTTC.